This T cell receptor (beta chain) was retrieved from a study of OX40 agonist ivuxolimab in advanced cancers. The overall study: Patients were dosed with the agonistic anti-OX40 (CD134) antibody ivuxolimab. Three individuals attained partial responses, comprising one hepatocellular carcinoma case and two cutaneous melanoma cases.

Produced via immunoSEQ multiplex PCR; TCRdb's table is partial and in-frame only. The sample shows about 80,000 clones, about four fifths of them seen only once. On this clone itself: The antigen is undetermined.

General observations from the study: Averaging showed that CD8+ T cells had more expanded clones than CD4+ did. CD4+ and CD8+ blood T cells expanded clonally by week 6 at 0.1 to 3.0 mg/kg.

The sequences come from CD4+ or CD8+ T cells sorted from blood, collected in a trial of the OX40 agonist ivuxolimab. The sequence came from an adult with an advanced solid tumor such as melanoma, head and neck, liver or kidney cancer.

The CDR3 region has the DNA TGTGCCTGGTTTAGCCCAGGGGAGACCCAGTACTTC. Translation gives CAWFSPGETQYF. V and J are TRBV30 and TRBJ2-5, with D perhaps matching TRBD1 (5 bases). With 5 bases removed from V and 5 bases from J, the gap between germline ends came to 12 bases. Germline V lookup: CDR1 GTSNPN, CDR2 SVGIG (reference sequence). The CDR3 totals 12 residues.